This TCR beta chain was sequenced for a study of blood T cell repertoires in COVID-19. About the study: Spain, Italy and the United States supplied samples that represented acute and convalescent COVID-19.

Losses at the gene ends were 3 bases for V and 2 bases for J; bases not matched to a gene: 3. There are 14 residues in the CDR3. The germline gives CDR1 SGHRS, CDR2 YFSETQ. Sequenced by immunoSEQ multiplex PCR; TCRdb stores in-frame clones only, minus some. The sample records tens of thousands of clones, 75% to 95% being singletons. The origin of this receptor is a human donor in a cohort sampled during active COVID-19. Sequenced: peripheral blood. The chain is built from TRBV5-1 and TRBJ2-3; 7 nucleotides align to TRBD1. CDR3 nucleotide sequence: TGCGCCAGCAGCTGGGACAGTAACACAGATACGCAGTATTTT. Protein product: CASSWDSNTDTQYF.